This T cell receptor beta chain was obtained from a study of blood T cells in healthy people across ages. Study results and caveats: Donors of long life had a larger count of naive CD4+ cells and greater diversity than aged donors. Older individuals had lower TCR beta diversity per million T cells (the decline was roughly linear).

The CDR3 contains 15 residues. CDR1 and CDR2 (germline): SGHTA, FQGNSA. Trimming took 1 base from V and 3 from J, leaving 13 bases between them. A sample-barcoded 5' primer and a J-beta primer mix were used in a second PCR of about 7 to 11 cycles. Using its own MiXCR run on the 5' RACE reads, TCRdb lists one record per CDR3 protein. The profile covers fewer than 2 million distinct CDR3 sequences, with 30% to 40% appearing a single time and around 23% taken by the ten largest. Of note for this clonotype: Its antigen is undetermined.

Sequenced sample: blood. The receptor's source is a human donor in good health. J is TRBJ2-7 and V is TRBV7-2; the D is unclear. The CDR3 DNA sequence: TGTGCCAGCAGCTTAGTGGTTAGTCCCAACTACGAGCAGTACTTC. Its translation is CASSLVVSPNYEQYF. The complete variable domain, with remaining parts taken from reference TRBV7-2 and TRBJ2-7, reads GAGVSQSPSNKVTEKGKDVELRCDPISGHTALYWYRQSLGQGLEFLIYFQGNSAPDKSGLPSDRFSAERTGGSVSTLTIQRTQQEDSAVYLCASSLVVSPNYEQYFGPGTRLTVT.